This T cell receptor (beta chain) was sequenced for a study of T-cell memory formation after mild COVID-19. This clonotype came up many times. This CDR3 has 13 residues. Trimming removed 3 bases from V and 7 bases from J, with 9 bases in between. The germline V gene has CDR1 SGHAT and CDR2 FQNNGV. TCRdb redid the calling of the 5' RACE reads with MiXCR, one entry per CDR3 protein. The table shows tens of thousands of distinct CDR3 sequences, with 13% occurring only once. The receptor was isolated from a man between 18 and 29 years old who had mild COVID-19 (a few samples of this study predate the infection). Cell type and time point are not known. Sequencing was carried out using PBMCs or a T cell subset sorted from them (not recorded which). The chain has TRBV11-2 and TRBJ2-2, with a possible D match to TRBD1 (6 bases). The CDR3 DNA reads as TGTGCCAGCAGCTTGGGGGCCGGCGGGGAGCTGTTTTTT. It translates to CASSLGAGGELFF.